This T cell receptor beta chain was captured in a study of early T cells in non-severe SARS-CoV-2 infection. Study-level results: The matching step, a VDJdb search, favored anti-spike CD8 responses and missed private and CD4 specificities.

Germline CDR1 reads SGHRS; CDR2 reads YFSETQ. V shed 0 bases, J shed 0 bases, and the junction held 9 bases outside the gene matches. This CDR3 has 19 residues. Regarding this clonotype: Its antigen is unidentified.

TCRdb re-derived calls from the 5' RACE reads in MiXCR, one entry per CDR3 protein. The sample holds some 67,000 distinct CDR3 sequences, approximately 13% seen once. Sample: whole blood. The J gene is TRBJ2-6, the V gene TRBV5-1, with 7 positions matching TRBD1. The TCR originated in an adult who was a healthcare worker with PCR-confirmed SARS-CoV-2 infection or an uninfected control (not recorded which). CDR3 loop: CASSLAGPGQRSGANVLTF. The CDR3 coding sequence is TGCGCCAGCAGCTTGGCGGGGCCGGGACAGCGCTCTGGGGCCAACGTCCTGACTTTC.